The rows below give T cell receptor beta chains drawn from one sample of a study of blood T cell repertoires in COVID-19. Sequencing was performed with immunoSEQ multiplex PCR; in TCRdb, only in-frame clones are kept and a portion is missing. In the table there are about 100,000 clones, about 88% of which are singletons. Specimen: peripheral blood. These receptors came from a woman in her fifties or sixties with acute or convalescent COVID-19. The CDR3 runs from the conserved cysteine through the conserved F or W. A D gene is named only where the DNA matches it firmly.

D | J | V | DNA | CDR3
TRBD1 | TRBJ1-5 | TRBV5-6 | TGTGCCAGCAATCGCAGGGGGCTAATTCAGCCCCAGCATTTT | CASNRRGLIQPQHF
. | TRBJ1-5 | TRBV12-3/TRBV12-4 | TGTGCCAGCAGTTTCGACAGTAATCAGCCCCAGCATTTT | CASSFDSNQPQHF
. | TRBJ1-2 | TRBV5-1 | TGCGCCAGCAGCTCCCTCGGAGGGGATGCCTATGGCTACACCTTC | CASSSLGGDAYGYTF
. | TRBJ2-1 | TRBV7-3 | TGTGCCAGCAGCGCAGGGGTCCAGGGCAATGAGCAGTTCTTC | CASSAGVQGNEQFF
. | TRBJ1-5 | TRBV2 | TGTGCCAGCAGTGATAACAGGGTTGGCAATCAGCCCCAGCATTTT | CASSDNRVGNQPQHF
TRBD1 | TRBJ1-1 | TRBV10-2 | TGCGCCAGCAGTGAGCCGGGACAGGGGGCTAGTGAAGCTTTCTTT | CASSEPGQGASEAFF
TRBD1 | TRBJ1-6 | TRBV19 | TGTGCCAGCGCGGAACAGGGGACCAATTCACCCCTCCACTTT | CASAEQGTNSPLHF
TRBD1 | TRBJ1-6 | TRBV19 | TGTGCCAGTAGTATTAGGGACAGAAATTCACCCCTCCACTTT | CASSIRDRNSPLHF
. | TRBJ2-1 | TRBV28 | TGTGCCAGCCTTACCGAGGGGGGGTCCTACAATGAGCAGTTCTTC | CASLTEGGSYNEQFF
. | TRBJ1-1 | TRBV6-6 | TGTGCCAGCAAGGGGTCTGGGGACTTGGGGACTGAAGCTTTCTTT | CASKGSGDLGTEAFF
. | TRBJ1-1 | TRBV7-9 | TGTGCCAGCAGCTTAGGTACAAGGGGGAACACTGAAGCTTTCTTT | CASSLGTRGNTEAFF
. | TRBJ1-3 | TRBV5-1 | TGCGCCAGCAGCTCCTCGGAGGCCTCTGGAAACACCATATATTTT | CASSSSEASGNTIYF
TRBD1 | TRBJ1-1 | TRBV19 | TGTGCCAGTAGTGTCGGACAGGGGACTGAAGCTTTCTTT | CASSVGQGTEAFF
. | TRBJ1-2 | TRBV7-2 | TGTGCCAGCAGCTTAACAGGAATTTATGGCTACACCTTC | CASSLTGIYGYTF